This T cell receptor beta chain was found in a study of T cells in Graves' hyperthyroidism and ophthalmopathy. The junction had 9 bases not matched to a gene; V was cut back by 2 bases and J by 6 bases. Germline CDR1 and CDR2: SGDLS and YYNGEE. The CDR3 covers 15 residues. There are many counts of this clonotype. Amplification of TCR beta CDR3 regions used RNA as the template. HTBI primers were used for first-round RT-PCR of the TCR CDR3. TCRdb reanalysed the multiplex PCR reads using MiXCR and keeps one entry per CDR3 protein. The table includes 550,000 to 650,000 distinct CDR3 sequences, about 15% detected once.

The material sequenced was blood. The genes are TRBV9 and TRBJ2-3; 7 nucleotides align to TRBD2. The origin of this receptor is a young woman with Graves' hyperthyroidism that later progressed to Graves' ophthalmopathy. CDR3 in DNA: TGTGCCAGCAGCGTTGGACTAGTGAGGGGCGATACGCAGTATTTT. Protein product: CASSVGLVRGDTQYF.